A selection of T cell receptor beta chains follows, all from one sample in a study of T cells of healthy individuals. TCRdb used MiXCR to reprocess the 5' RACE reads, holding one entry per CDR3 protein. Of fewer than 75,000 distinct CDR3 sequences detected, around 16% appear once; the ten largest clones hold less than 6%. The source of these receptors is a human donor in good health. Both conserved end residues are part of each CDR3. D genes are given only for firm matches. Clone size is not always given. Where it is, it says once, few, many or a class for expanded clones.

many	TRBV7-9	TRBJ1-1	TRBD1	CASTLTTGGMNTEAFF	TGTGCCAGCACCCTCACGACAGGGGGCATGAACACTGAAGCTTTCTTT
few	TRBV7-3	TRBJ2-2	.	CASSINVYGGELFF	TGTGCCAGCAGCATTAATGTCTACGGCGGGGAGCTGTTTTTT
many	TRBV9	TRBJ2-5	TRBD2	CASSVASGIGGETQYF	TGTGCCAGCAGCGTTGCTAGCGGGATAGGTGGCGAGACCCAGTACTTC
.	TRBV11-2	TRBJ2-3	.	CASSLVAGAADTQYF	TGTGCCAGCAGCTTAGTTGCGGGGGCTGCGGATACGCAGTATTTT
many	TRBV4-1	TRBJ2-7	.	CASSQDRNGYEQYF	TGCGCCAGCAGCCAAGATCGGAACGGATACGAGCAGTACTTC
.	TRBV4-3	TRBJ2-2	.	CASSQESGSNTGELFF	TGCGCCAGCAGCCAAGAGAGCGGATCGAACACCGGGGAGCTGTTTTTT
many	TRBV5-5	TRBJ2-1	TRBD1	CASSPRQGGPYNEQFF	TGTGCCAGCAGCCCCCGCCAAGGGGGCCCCTACAATGAGCAGTTCTTC
.	TRBV29-1	TRBJ2-3	.	CSVDGLNTDTQYF	TGCAGCGTTGACGGTCTGAACACAGATACGCAGTATTTT
.	TRBV7-9	TRBJ2-3	.	CASSLTSRDTQYF	TGTGCCAGCAGCTTAACTAGTCGAGATACGCAGTATTTT
.	TRBV12-3/TRBV12-4	TRBJ2-5	.	CASSPTGETQYF	TGTGCCAGCAGTCCAACAGGGGAGACCCAGTACTTC
many	TRBV4-1	TRBJ2-1	TRBD2	CASSQEASGGYNEQFF	TGCGCCAGCAGCCAAGAGGCTAGCGGGGGCTACAATGAGCAGTTCTTC
many	TRBV7-9	TRBJ2-7	.	CAGGPPLEHEQYF	TGTGCGGGGGGGCCGCCCTTGGAACACGAGCAGTACTTC
few	TRBV5-1	TRBJ2-3	.	CASGTGGTNTDTQYF	TGCGCCAGCGGAACCGGAGGAACTAACACAGATACGCAGTATTTT
few	TRBV10-3	TRBJ1-2	TRBD1	CAISEGTGDGYTF	TGTGCCATCAGTGAGGGGACAGGGGATGGCTACACCTTC
few	TRBV27	TRBJ2-7	TRBD2	CASSKAAGGFYEQYF	TGTGCCAGCTCTAAGGCGGCGGGGGGTTTCTACGAGCAGTACTTC
.	TRBV28	TRBJ1-1	.	CASKPRWQWNTEAFF	TGTGCCAGCAAACCAAGGTGGCAATGGAACACTGAAGCTTTCTTT
few	TRBV6-5	TRBJ2-7	.	CASSYVGTSSYEQYF	TGTGCCAGCAGTTACGTTGGGACATCCTCCTACGAGCAGTACTTC
.	TRBV12-3/TRBV12-4	TRBJ1-5	.	CASSSGLLNQPQHF	TGTGCCAGCAGTTCCGGACTGTTAAATCAGCCCCAGCATTTT
many	TRBV20-1	TRBJ1-1	.	CSAREPGQNTEAFF	TGCAGTGCTAGAGAGCCGGGACAGAACACTGAAGCTTTCTTT
many	TRBV5-6	TRBJ2-7	.	CASSYPGGLRNEQYF	TGTGCCAGCAGCTACCCCGGGGGGCTTCGTAACGAGCAGTACTTC
many	TRBV20-1	TRBJ2-1	TRBD2	CSARDPLLAGGYNEQFF	TGCAGTGCTAGAGACCCTTTATTAGCGGGGGGGTACAATGAGCAGTTCTTC
many	TRBV29-1	TRBJ2-3	.	CSVEVGSTTDTQYF	TGCAGCGTTGAAGTGGGAAGTACCACAGATACGCAGTATTTT
few	TRBV4-2	TRBJ2-7	.	CASSQSYSYEQYF	TGTGCCAGCAGCCAGTCGTACTCCTACGAGCAGTACTTC
.	TRBV5-1	TRBJ2-1	TRBD2	CASSARTSGNEQFF	TGCGCCAGCAGCGCGCGGACTAGTGGCAATGAGCAGTTCTTC
many	TRBV7-8	TRBJ1-1	.	CASSLTDTEAFF	TGTGCCAGCAGCCTCACTGACACTGAAGCTTTCTTT
many	TRBV28	TRBJ1-1	.	CATLRWRVESFF	TGTGCCACCCTTAGGTGGAGGGTCGAATCTTTCTTT
.	TRBV5-1	TRBJ2-1	.	CASHTGASNEQFF	TGCGCCAGTCATACGGGAGCCAGTAATGAGCAGTTCTTC
.	TRBV28	TRBJ2-7	TRBD1	CASSPDRGVNEQYF	TGTGCCAGCAGCCCTGACAGGGGGGTCAACGAGCAGTACTTC
many	TRBV9	TRBJ2-7	.	CASSLRPSSYEQYF	TGTGCCAGCAGCTTAAGACCAAGCTCCTACGAGCAGTACTTC
few	TRBV20-1	TRBJ2-7	.	CSAPLPGSGYEQYF	TGCAGTGCCCCATTGCCCGGAAGTGGGTACGAGCAGTACTTC
many	TRBV25-1	TRBJ1-2	.	CASSEYGENYGYTF	TGTGCCAGCAGTGAATATGGAGAGAACTATGGCTACACCTTC
many	TRBV3-1	TRBJ1-5	.	CASSQDPAGSQPQHF	TGTGCCAGCAGCCAAGATCCTGCGGGGTCTCAGCCCCAGCATTTT
many	TRBV20-1	TRBJ2-3	.	CSARDFVRNTDTQYF	TGCAGTGCTAGAGATTTCGTCCGGAACACAGATACGCAGTATTTT
.	TRBV27	TRBJ1-6	.	CASSLKGWGTRPSPLHF	TGTGCCAGCAGTTTAAAGGGATGGGGGACAAGACCTTCACCCCTCCACTTT
many	TRBV7-7	TRBJ2-7	TRBD1	CASSRDRGYEQYF	TGTGCTAGCAGCCGGGACAGAGGGTACGAGCAGTACTTC
few	TRBV5-1	TRBJ2-7	.	CASSLAISYEQYF	TGCGCCAGCAGCTTGGCTATCTCCTACGAGCAGTACTTC
many	TRBV12-3/TRBV12-4	TRBJ2-3	.	CASSLGDRAQYF	TGTGCCAGCAGTTTAGGAGACAGAGCGCAGTATTTT
many	TRBV20-1	TRBJ2-1	.	CNARGDSYNEQFF	TGCAACGCGCGCGGGGACTCCTACAATGAGCAGTTCTTC
few	TRBV20-1	TRBJ1-2	.	CSASPLPDIYGYTF	TGCAGTGCTAGCCCCCTCCCGGACATCTATGGCTACACCTTC
many	TRBV7-9	TRBJ2-7	.	CASNPDSSYEQYF	TGTGCCAGCAACCCGGACAGCTCCTACGAGCAGTACTTC
many	TRBV6-5	TRBJ2-3	TRBD2	CASSYSFSGRSADTQYF	TGTGCCAGCAGTTACTCATTTAGCGGGCGTTCAGCAGATACGCAGTATTTT
.	TRBV7-2	TRBJ2-5	TRBD1	CASSLQTGSHTQYF	TGTGCCAGCAGCCTACAGACAGGGTCCCACACCCAGTACTTC
few	TRBV4-2	TRBJ2-2	.	CASSQAGGQSGELFF	TGTGCCAGCAGCCAAGCAGGGGGGCAATCCGGGGAGCTGTTTTTT
once	TRBV27	TRBJ2-1	.	CASSGAGSRKQFF	TGTGCCAGCAGTGGGGCGGGGTCTAGGAAGCAGTTCTTC
.	TRBV4-1	TRBJ2-1	TRBD2	CASSRRTSSYNEQFF	TGCGCCAGCAGCCGCCGGACTAGCTCCTACAATGAGCAGTTCTTC